This T cell receptor beta chain stems from a study of monozygotic twins with inflammatory bowel disease. Notes on the study in general: Support for any single strong IBD-associated signal or clonotype was not found. For repertoire similarity, concordant twins did not differ from discordant twins, possibly because power was limited.

Concerning this clonotype: As yet, its antigen is unknown.

Whole-blood RNA isolation (total RNA) proceeded without T cell sorting. The CDR3 covers 15 residues. The V gene's germline CDR1 is SGHTS and CDR2 YDEGEE. For every sample, eight separate reactions were used to make cDNA. TCRdb re-called the 5' RACE reads, yielding one record per CDR3 amino acid sequence without DNA. The sample data list 80,000 or so distinct CDR3 sequences. The V call is TRBV5-8, the J call TRBJ1-5. The sample was blood. The clonotype comes from a human donor with ulcerative colitis or Crohn's disease, or a healthy co-twin of an affected twin (not recorded which). The CDR3 sequence: CASSFLLRPNQPQHF.